A selection of T cell receptor beta chains follows, all from one sample in a study of blood T cell repertoires in COVID-19. Repertoires were generated with immunoSEQ multiplex PCR, while TCRdb's copy carries only in-frame clones and drops some. Of fewer than 350,000 clones listed, roughly 86% are singletons. The sample was peripheral blood. The receptors come from a woman in her twenties or thirties who had recovered from COVID-19. Both conserved end residues are trimmed from each CDR3.

V: TRBV28; J: TRBJ2-1; CDR3: ASRPLAGEVNEQF
V: TRBV28; J: TRBJ2-1; CDR3: ASTDWSSYNEQF
V: TRBV5-1; J: TRBJ2-3; CDR3: ASSFAGRDTQY
V: TRBV27; J: TRBJ1-5; CDR3: ASSPSPRQGDNQPQH
V: TRBV19; J: TRBJ2-5; CDR3: ASSQGQGRETQY
V: TRBV10-2; J: TRBJ2-5; CDR3: ASRDIAGVVETQY
V: TRBV6-5; J: TRBJ2-1; CDR3: ASSYSPSGVYNEQF
V: TRBV11-2; J: TRBJ2-2; CDR3: ASSLDQGAGELF
V: TRBV7-9; J: TRBJ2-7; CDR3: ASSGHTYEQY
V: TRBV6-5; J: TRBJ2-1; CDR3: ASNGGQGSYNEQF
V: TRBV6-4; J: TRBJ2-6; CDR3: ASSDQGYSGANVLT
V: TRBV20-1; J: TRBJ1-3; CDR3: STREETTIY
V: TRBV5-1; J: TRBJ2-7; CDR3: ASSLVGTASYEQY
V: TRBV7-9; J: TRBJ1-5; CDR3: ASTWAEGPQH
V: TRBV30; J: TRBJ1-2; CDR3: AWSQGAGGYT
V: TRBV7-9; J: TRBJ2-3; CDR3: ASSFSGGTDTQY
V: TRBV9; J: TRBJ2-1; CDR3: ASSVGLADNEQF
V: TRBV19; J: TRBJ1-5; CDR3: ASSTGQWSNQPQH
V: TRBV27; J: TRBJ2-4; CDR3: ASRNNRVTKNIQY
V: TRBV6-5; J: TRBJ1-5; CDR3: ASSRDSYNQPQH
V: TRBV2; J: TRBJ2-3; CDR3: ASVTSSGTDTQY
V: TRBV19; J: TRBJ1-5; CDR3: ASTPTGYSNQPQH
V: TRBV7-3; J: TRBJ1-4; CDR3: ASSLSQGATNEKLF
V: TRBV6-5; J: TRBJ1-1; CDR3: ASRNRGLDTEAF
V: TRBV5-1; J: TRBJ2-2; CDR3: ASSLTGQQNTGELF
V: TRBV6-2/TRBV6-3; J: TRBJ2-7; CDR3: ASSPGTYEQY
V: TRBV5-5; J: TRBJ2-7; CDR3: ASSFSRGDYEQY
V: TRBV6-5; J: TRBJ1-6; CDR3: ASSRVQGNNSPLH
V: TRBV4-1; J: TRBJ2-1; CDR3: ASSQVGLVHDEQF
V: TRBV6-6; J: TRBJ1-5; CDR3: ASSYPGTVSNQPQH
V: TRBV15; J: TRBJ2-7; CDR3: ATSSSGDRPYEQY
V: TRBV7-9; J: TRBJ1-1; CDR3: ASSLGGGTEAF
V: TRBV4-2; J: TRBJ2-1; CDR3: ASSPGASYNEQF
V: TRBV29-1; J: TRBJ1-5; CDR3: SADAGGTQAGVSNQPQH
V: TRBV9; J: TRBJ2-6; CDR3: ASSVYSSGANVLT
V: TRBV19; J: TRBJ2-3; CDR3: ASSMNRPTGTSTDTQY
V: TRBV12-3/TRBV12-4; J: TRBJ2-5; CDR3: ASRGGGTQY
V: TRBV4-1; J: TRBJ2-2; CDR3: ASSQYEDFEGELF
V: TRBV19; J: TRBJ2-3; CDR3: ATERDRGTDTQY
V: TRBV5-1; J: TRBJ1-1; CDR3: ASSWEVGMNTEAF
V: TRBV6-6; J: TRBJ2-7; CDR3: ASSYDRGDSYEQY
V: TRBV7-9; J: TRBJ1-4; CDR3: ASSGEGRPNEKLF
V: TRBV29-1; J: TRBJ2-1; CDR3: SADGSGGAIEQF
V: TRBV5-1; J: TRBJ2-5; CDR3: ASSLAGGETQY
V: TRBV2; J: TRBJ1-2; CDR3: ASKLNYGYT
V: TRBV27; J: TRBJ2-7; CDR3: ASSLSGSAYEQY
V: TRBV30; J: TRBJ1-3; CDR3: AWSVGGISGNTIY
V: TRBV2; J: TRBJ1-2; CDR3: ASSEPGANYGYT
V: TRBV4-2; J: TRBJ1-3; CDR3: ASSQDRGVGTIY
V: TRBV28; J: TRBJ2-1; CDR3: ASRTGLAVYNEQF
V: TRBV30; J: TRBJ1-6; CDR3: AWSPSSDSPLH
V: TRBV28; J: TRBJ1-2; CDR3: ASTGLTRRGENYGYT
V: TRBV2; J: TRBJ1-1; CDR3: ASTGSTETEAF
V: TRBV7-3; J: TRBJ2-2; CDR3: ASSGFEDGELF
V: TRBV5-1; J: TRBJ2-7; CDR3: ASRIDGDISYEQY
V: TRBV7-3; J: TRBJ1-2; CDR3: ASSLGTGKIYGYT
V: TRBV24-1; J: TRBJ2-5; CDR3: ATSDTGIEGETQY
V: TRBV7-2; J: TRBJ2-1; CDR3: ASSLARATSGGKQF
V: TRBV7-9; J: TRBJ1-1; CDR3: ASSEQTGRNTEAF